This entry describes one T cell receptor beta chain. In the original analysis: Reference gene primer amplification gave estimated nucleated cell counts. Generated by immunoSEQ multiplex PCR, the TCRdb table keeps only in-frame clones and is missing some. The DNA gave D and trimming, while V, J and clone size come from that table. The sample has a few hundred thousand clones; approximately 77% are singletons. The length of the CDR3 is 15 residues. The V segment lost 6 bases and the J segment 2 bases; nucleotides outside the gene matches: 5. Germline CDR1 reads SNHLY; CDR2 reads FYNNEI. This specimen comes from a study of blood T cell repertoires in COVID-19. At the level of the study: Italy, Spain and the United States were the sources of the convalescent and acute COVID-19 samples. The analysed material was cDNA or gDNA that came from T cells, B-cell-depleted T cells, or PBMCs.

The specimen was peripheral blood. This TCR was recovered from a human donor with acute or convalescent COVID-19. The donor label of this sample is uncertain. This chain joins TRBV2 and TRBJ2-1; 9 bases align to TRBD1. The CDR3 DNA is TGTGCCAGCAGAGATACAGGGGGCGCCTACAATGAGCAGTTCTTC. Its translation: CASRDTGGAYNEQFF. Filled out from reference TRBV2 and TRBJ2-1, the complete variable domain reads EPEVTQTPSHQVTQMGQEVILRCVPISNHLYFYWYRQILGQKVEFLVSFYNNEISEKSEIFDDQFSVERPDGSNFTLKIRSTKLEDSAMYFCASRDTGGAYNEQFFGPGTRLTVL.